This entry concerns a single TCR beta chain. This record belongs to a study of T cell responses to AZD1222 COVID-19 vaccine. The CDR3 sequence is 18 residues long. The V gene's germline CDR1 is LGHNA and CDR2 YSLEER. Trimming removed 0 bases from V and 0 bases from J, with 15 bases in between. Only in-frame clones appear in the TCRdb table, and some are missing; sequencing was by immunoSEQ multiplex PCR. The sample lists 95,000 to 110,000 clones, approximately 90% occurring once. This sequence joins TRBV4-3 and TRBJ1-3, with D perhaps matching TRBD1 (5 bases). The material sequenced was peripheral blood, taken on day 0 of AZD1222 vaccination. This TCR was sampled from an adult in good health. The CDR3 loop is CASSQDRGGSLSGNTIYF. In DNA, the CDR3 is TGCGCCAGCAGCCAAGATCGGGGGGGTAGCCTCTCTGGAAACACCATATATTTT.